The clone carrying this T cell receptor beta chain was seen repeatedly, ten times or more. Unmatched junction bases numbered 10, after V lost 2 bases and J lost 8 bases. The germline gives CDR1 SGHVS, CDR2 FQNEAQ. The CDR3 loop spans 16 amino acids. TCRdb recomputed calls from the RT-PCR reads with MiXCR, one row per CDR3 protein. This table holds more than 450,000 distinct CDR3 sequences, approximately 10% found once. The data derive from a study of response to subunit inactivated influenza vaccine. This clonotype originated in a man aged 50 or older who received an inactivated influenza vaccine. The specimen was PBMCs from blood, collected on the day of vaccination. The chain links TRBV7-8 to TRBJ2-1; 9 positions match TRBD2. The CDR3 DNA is TGTGCCAGCAGCTTAATGTCTAGCGGGGTTGGGGATGAGCAGTTCTTC. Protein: CASSLMSSGVGDEQFF.